This TCR beta chain was documented in a study of graft-versus-host responses after intestinal transplantation. Study-wide context: Recipients underwent multivisceral, liver-intestinal, or isolated intestinal transplants. Anti-thymocyte globulin was used for induction in all recipients, who then took tacrolimus and steroids for approximately 3 years.

The protocol was immunoSEQ multiplex PCR, while the TCRdb copy is restricted to in-frame clones and leaves out a portion. There are 60,000 or so clones in the sample; about 90% occur only once, and 2.5% to 3% lies in the top ten. CDR1 is MNHEY, CDR2 SMNVEV, per germline (reference sequence). This CDR3 spans 13 amino acids. The V end was cut by 2 bases, the J end by 4 bases, with 8 bases between. This clone was seen once. Sequenced here: PBMCs, sampled almost 120 days after intestinal transplantation. The sequence came from a human patient who received an intestinal transplant, so some T cells may come from the graft donor. The chain has TRBV27 and TRBJ1-2, with D perhaps matching TRBD1 (5 bases). This CDR3 reads CASSLGQGYGYTF. The CDR3 bases are TGTGCCAGCAGTTTAGGGCAGGGCTATGGCTACACCTTC.